The 21 T cell receptor beta chains below come from one sample, sequenced in a study of Tregs in tolerant kidney transplant recipients. Measured with immunoSEQ multiplex PCR; TCRdb has only the in-frame clones, and not every one. The sample consists of 120,000 or so clones, roughly nine tenths of them appearing once. Sequenced input: CD4+ T cells from blood. The source of these receptors is a human donor in good health.

CDR3 nucleotide sequence: TGTGCCAGCAGCCAAAGGGGGGCAGAAAATTCACCCCTCCACTTT. Translated, it gives CASSQRGAENSPLHF. This chain connects TRBV7-9 to TRBJ1-6; TRBD1 might be the D (6 bases). V was cut by 5 bases and J by 7 bases, with 15 bases left in between. Germline CDR1 is SEHNR and CDR2 is FQNEAQ (reference sequence). This CDR3 is built from 15 residues. Full variable domain (rest looked up from reference TRBV7-9 and TRBJ1-6): DTGVSQNPRHKITKRGQNVTFRCDPISEHNRLYWYRQTLGQGPEFLTYFQNEAQLEKSRLLSDRFSAERPKGSFSTLEIQRTEQGDSAMYLCASSQRGAENSPLHFGNGTRLTVT.

The J gene is TRBJ1-5, the V gene TRBV7-8, with a weak D call TRBD1 (5 bases). This CDR3 contains 16 residues. V lost 0 bases, J lost 5 bases, and 14 bases lay in between. Germline V CDR1 and CDR2: SGHVS, FQNEAQ. CDR3 sequence: CASSLAHHGGHQPQHF. The CDR3 coding sequence is TGTGCCAGCAGCTTAGCCCACCACGGGGGTCATCAGCCCCAGCATTTT.

The chain has TRBV19 and TRBJ2-1, with TRBD2 matching 8 bases. CDR3 length equals 17 residues. The junction had 11 bases not matched to a gene; V was cut back by 3 bases and J by 4 bases. Germline lookup yields CDR1 LNHDA and CDR2 SQIVND (reference sequence). CDR3 sequence reads: CASSMGPQRGTYNEQFF. CDR3 bases: TGTGCCAGTAGTATGGGGCCCCAGCGGGGGACTTACAATGAGCAGTTCTTC.

This rearrangement joins TRBV4-2 to TRBJ2-1; no reliable D call. The CDR3 is 14 residues long. V lost 1 base and J lost 6, with 10 bases in between. CDR1 is LGHNA, CDR2 YNFKEQ, per germline. The CDR3 DNA is TGTGCCAGCAGCCAAGGACCGATAAGCAATGAGCAGTTCTTC. It yields the protein CASSQGPISNEQFF.

This clone occurred once. The rearrangement joins TRBV10-1 to TRBJ2-5; 7 nucleotides align to TRBD2. Germline V lookup: CDR1 WNHNN, CDR2 SYGVQD (reference sequence). This CDR3 spans 15 amino acids. V lost 2 bases, J lost 2 bases, and 5 bases stayed unmatched. The CDR3 reads CASSERRAGQETQYF. As DNA, the CDR3 is TGCGCCAGCAGTGAGCGAAGAGCGGGGCAAGAGACCCAGTACTTC.

This chain joins TRBV4-2 and TRBJ2-5; D is possibly TRBD2 (6 bases). Germline V lookup: CDR1 LGHNA, CDR2 YNFKEQ. The CDR3 has 15 residues. V was clipped by 0 bases and J by 0 bases, with 8 bases between them. CDR3 DNA sequence: TGTGCCAGCAGCCAAGAATGGGGGGACCAAGAGACCCAGTACTTC. It codes for CASSQEWGDQETQYF.

This rearrangement joins TRBV18 to TRBJ1-2; D possibly corresponds to TRBD1 (6 bases). CDR3 length equals 14 residues. The V and J ends lost 6 bases and 3 bases respectively, with 14 bases between them. Germline V gives CDR1 KGHSH, CDR2 LQKENI. CDR3 sequence reads: CASSPVGADYGYTF. For the CDR3, the DNA is TGTGCCAGCTCCCCCGTGGGGGCTGACTATGGCTACACCTTC.

The rearrangement uses TRBV6-5 and TRBJ2-1, with TRBD2 matching 10 bases. The CDR3 has 16 residues. Germline-derived CDR1 and CDR2 are MNHEY and SVGAGI. The ends lost 4 bases at V and 7 bases at J; junction bases unmatched: 10. The CDR3: CASSWASGGKGNEQFF. The CDR3 DNA is TGTGCCAGCAGTTGGGCTAGCGGGGGTAAGGGGAATGAGCAGTTCTTC.

This chain links TRBV5-6 with TRBJ1-5; D ambiguous. From germline, CDR1 is SGHDT and CDR2 YYEEEE. Trimming pared 2 bases from V and 3 bases from J, leaving 9 bases between. The CDR3 contains 14 residues. The CDR3 region has the DNA TGTGCCAGCAGCTTAGGATGGGTCAATCAGCCCCAGCATTTT. As protein: CASSLGWVNQPQHF.

This clone has only one observation. The gene calls are TRBV7-9 and TRBJ2-4; D is ambiguous. The length of the CDR3 is 14 residues. Per germline, CDR1 SEHNR and CDR2 FQNEAQ (reference sequence). V was trimmed by 5 bases and J by 9 bases, leaving 17 bases between them. The CDR3 nucleotides are TGTGCCAGCAGCCCGTCTCCGGGTCATGGCATTCAGTACTTC. It translates to CASSPSPGHGIQYF.

The rearrangement joins TRBV6-1 to TRBJ1-2; D unclear. Looked up from germline, CDR1 is MNHNS and CDR2 is SASEGT. This CDR3 region has 10 residues. V gave up 6 bases and J gave up 6 bases, with 5 bases separating them. The CDR3 coding sequence is TGTGCCAGCAGGAGGAATGGCTACACCTTC. It yields the protein CASRRNGYTF.

The gene calls are TRBV5-4 and TRBJ2-4; TRBD2 is a possible D gene (5 bases). CDR1 is SGHNT, CDR2 YYREEE, per germline (reference sequence). V lost 6 bases and J lost 3, with 10 bases in between. CDR3 length equals 13 residues. CDR3 residues: CASNEGGKNIQYF. The CDR3 DNA sequence: TGTGCCAGCAATGAGGGTGGCAAAAACATTCAGTACTTC. Complete variable domain (other parts from reference TRBV5-4 and TRBJ2-4): ETGVTQSPTHLIKTRGQQVTLRCSSQSGHNTVSWYQQALGQGPQFIFQYYREEENGRGNFPPRFSGLQFPNYSSELNVNALELDDSALYLCASNEGGKNIQYFGAGTRLSVL.

CDR3 region: CAWSPGQGASPLHF. CDR3 DNA sequence: TGTGCCTGGAGTCCGGGACAGGGGGCTTCACCCCTCCACTTT. This chain links TRBV30 with TRBJ1-6; 12 positions agree with TRBD1. The CDR3 is made up of 14 amino acids. With 2 bases clipped from V and 9 bases from J, the junction kept 2 bases outside the gene matches. From germline, CDR1 is GTSNPN and CDR2 SVGIG (reference sequence). Based on the CDR3 plus reference TRBV30 and TRBJ1-6, the full variable domain is SQTIHQWPATLVQPVGSPLSLECTVEGTSNPNLYWYRQAAGRGLQLLFYSVGIGQISSEVPQNLSASRPQDRQFILSSKKLLLSDSGFYLCAWSPGQGASPLHFGNGTRLTVT.

This rearrangement joins TRBV4-1 to TRBJ1-4; 7 bases match TRBD1. Germline CDR1 MGHRA, CDR2 YSYEKL. Unmatched junction bases numbered 11, after V lost 2 bases and J lost 2 bases. This CDR3 has 18 residues. The DNA of the CDR3 is TGCGCCAGCAGCCAAAAGGCCAGACAGGGTGTGACTAATGAAAAACTGTTTTTT. It is translated as CASSQKARQGVTNEKLFF.

CDR3 amino acids: CASSSVRAPGELFF. CDR3 nucleotide sequence: TGTGCCAGCAGCTCCGTCAGGGCTCCCGGGGAGCTGTTTTTT. The genes are TRBV5-4 and TRBJ2-2; D is possibly TRBD1 (5 bases). Germline V gives CDR1 SGHNT, CDR2 YYREEE (reference sequence). Trimming took 3 bases from V and 6 from J, leaving 12 bases between them. The CDR3 runs to 14 residues.

The chain employs TRBV4-1 and TRBJ2-3; 7 bases are a match to TRBD1. Germline V CDR1 and CDR2: MGHRA, YSYEKL. Unmatched junction bases numbered 3, after V lost 0 bases and J lost 0 bases. The CDR3 length is 16 residues. The CDR3 is CASSQDDRASTDTQYF. The CDR3 coding sequence is TGCGCCAGCAGCCAAGATGACAGGGCTAGCACAGATACGCAGTATTTT.

The chain joins TRBV27 to TRBJ2-1, with D possibly TRBD2 on 5 matching bases. Germline CDR1 and CDR2: MNHEY and SMNVEV (reference sequence). Trimming took off 4 bases at V and 7 bases at J, with 17 bases between the two ends. The CDR3 sequence is 15 residues long. The CDR3 DNA reads as TGTGCCAGCAGTTCCTTAATGGAGGTTGGGAATGAGCAGTTCTTC. Translating gives CASSSLMEVGNEQFF.

The chain is built from TRBV11-2 and TRBJ1-5; unclear D gene. Germline V gene sequence: CDR1 SGHAT, CDR2 FQNNGV. CDR3 length equals 13 residues. V dropped 5 bases and J dropped 9 bases, with 14 bases sitting between them. For the CDR3, the DNA is TGTGCCAGCAGCCCAGGCCCTCAAGGGCCCCAGCATTTT. Translating gives CASSPGPQGPQHF.

This chain links TRBV5-5 with TRBJ2-5; D unclear. CDR3 length: 14 amino acids. V lost 1 base and J lost 0, with 7 bases in between. The germline gives CDR1 SGHKS, CDR2 YYEKEE (reference sequence). In nucleotides, the CDR3 is TGTGCCAGCAGCTTGTTAGGTTACCAAGAGACCCAGTACTTC. Translation: CASSLLGYQETQYF.

J is TRBJ2-2 and V is TRBV10-3; 12 nucleotides align to TRBD2. CDR1 and CDR2 from the germline V gene are ENHRY and SYGVKD. This CDR3 is built from 14 residues. With 9 bases clipped from V and 4 bases from J, the junction kept 3 bases outside the gene matches. CDR3 protein: CAIASGRGTGELFF. The CDR3 DNA sequence: TGTGCCATAGCTAGCGGGAGGGGCACCGGGGAGCTGTTTTTT.

The chain uses TRBV5-1 and TRBJ1-1; D is unresolved. The germline V gene has CDR1 SGHRS and CDR2 YFSETQ. CDR3 size: 16 residues. Trimming removed 1 base at V and 1 base at J, with 14 bases between. The CDR3 protein is CASSLISLQQNTEAFF. The CDR3 DNA reads TGCGCCAGCAGCTTGATTTCCCTACAGCAGAACACTGAAGCTTTCTTT.